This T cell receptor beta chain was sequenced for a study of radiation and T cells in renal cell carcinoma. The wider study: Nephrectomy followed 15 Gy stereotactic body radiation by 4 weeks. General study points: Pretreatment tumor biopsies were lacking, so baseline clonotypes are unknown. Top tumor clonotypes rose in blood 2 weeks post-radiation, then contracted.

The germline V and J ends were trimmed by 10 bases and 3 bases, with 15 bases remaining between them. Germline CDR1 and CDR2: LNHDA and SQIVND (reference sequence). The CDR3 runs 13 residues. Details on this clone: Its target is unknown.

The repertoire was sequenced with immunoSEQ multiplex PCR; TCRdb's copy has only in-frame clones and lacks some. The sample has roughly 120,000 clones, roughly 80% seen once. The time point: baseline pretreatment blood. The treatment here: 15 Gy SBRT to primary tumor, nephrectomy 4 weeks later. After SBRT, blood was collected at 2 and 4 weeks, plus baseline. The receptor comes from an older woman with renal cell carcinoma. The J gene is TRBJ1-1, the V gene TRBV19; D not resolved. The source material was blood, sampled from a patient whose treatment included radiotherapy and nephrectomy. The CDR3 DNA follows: TGTGCCACGCAATTAGGAGGCCACACTGAAGCTTTCTTT. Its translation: CATQLGGHTEAFF.